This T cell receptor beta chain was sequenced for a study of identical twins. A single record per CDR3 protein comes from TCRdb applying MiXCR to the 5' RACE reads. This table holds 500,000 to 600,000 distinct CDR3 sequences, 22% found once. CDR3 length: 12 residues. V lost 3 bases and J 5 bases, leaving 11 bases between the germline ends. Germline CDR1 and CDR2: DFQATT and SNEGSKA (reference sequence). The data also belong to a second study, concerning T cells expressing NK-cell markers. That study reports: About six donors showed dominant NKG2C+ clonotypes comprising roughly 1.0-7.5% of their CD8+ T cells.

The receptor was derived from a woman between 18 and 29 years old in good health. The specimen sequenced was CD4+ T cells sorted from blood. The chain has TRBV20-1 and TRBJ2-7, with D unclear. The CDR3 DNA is TGCAGTGCTAGCCCCATTATCGACGAGCAGTACTTC. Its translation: CSASPIIDEQYF.